This T cell receptor beta chain was recovered during a study of cytomegalovirus exposure and HLA in healthy donors. About the study: Across more than 350 genotyped donors, approximately 80% landed in the Caucasian-associated ancestry cluster. Study results and limitations: Later analysis suggested links between common viral pathogens and several top significant clusters.

The PCR employed 60 Vbeta primers together with 13 Jbeta primers. Clones were sequenced by immunoSEQ multiplex PCR, and TCRdb holds only the in-frame ones, with some missing. In the table there are around 150,000 clones, about 80% of which are singletons. In germline, CDR1 is SGHTA, CDR2 FQGNSA. The CDR3 totals 12 residues. Deletions cut 5 bases from V and 12 bases from J, with 13 bases between. This clone was seen more than once but under ten times. Its specificity is unknown. Input material: PBMCs. The TCR was taken from a man aged 30 to 39 in good health and CMV-seropositive. The V call is TRBV7-2, the J call TRBJ1-4, with D unclear. The CDR3 nucleotides are TGTGCCAGCAGCCTGAGAAATGGAGAACTGTTTTTT. This encodes CASSLRNGELFF.